The 6 T cell receptor beta chains presented below share a single source sample, sequenced in a study of identical twins. TCRdb re-called the 5' RACE reads with MiXCR, one entry per CDR3 protein. This table holds around 1.7 million distinct CDR3 sequences, roughly 35% found once. Material for sequencing was cord blood. The source is a newborn girl in good health.

V and J are TRBV21-1 and TRBJ2-5; the table's D call of TRBD2 was not tested on the DNA. TRBV21-1 is a pseudogene. This CDR3 has 17 amino acids. CDR3 region: CASSIRTSGSPKGEQYF. CDR3 nucleotides: TGTGCCAGCAGCATCCGGACTAGCGGGAGCCCCAAGGGTGAGCAGTACTTC.

The chain has TRBV19 and TRBJ2-1; TRBD2 might be the D (6 bases). This CDR3 spans 14 amino acids. Germline assignment: CDR1 LNHDA and CDR2 SQIVND (reference sequence). Trimming shortened V by 3 bases and J by 2 bases, and 8 bases separated the two germline ends. Here the CDR3 reads CASSMSGAYNEQFF. The CDR3 DNA reads TGTGCCAGTAGTATGTCGGGGGCCTACAATGAGCAGTTCTTC.

The chain has TRBV10-3 and TRBJ2-1; D is unresolved. Trimming cost V 2 bases and J 8 bases, with 4 bases left between them. The CDR3 runs 11 residues. The germline V gene encodes CDR1 ENHRY and CDR2 SYGVKD. This CDR3 reads CAISETHEQFF. The CDR3 nucleotides read TGTGCCATCAGTGAGACCCATGAGCAGTTCTTC.

The chain has TRBV19 and TRBJ1-6; no clear D gene. CDR1 is LNHDA and CDR2 is SQIVND in the germline V gene (reference sequence). Between the trimmed V and J ends, which lost 6 bases and 9 bases, there was a span of 15 bases. This CDR3 comprises 14 residues. CDR3 nucleotide sequence: TGTGCCAGTAGGAAGGGAGGTCGGTCTTCACCCCTCCACTTT. Protein: CASRKGGRSSPLHF.

This clonotype was counted at least ten times. V gene TRBV10-3 combines with J gene TRBJ2-5; unclear D gene. CDR1 is ENHRY, CDR2 SYGVKD, per germline. The V and J ends lost 2 bases and 4 bases respectively, with 5 bases between them. The CDR3 covers 12 residues. The CDR3, as DNA: TGTGCCATCAGTGAGCCAGGAGAGACCCAGTACTTC. Its protein is CAISEPGETQYF.

This clonotype was recorded a few times. V and J are TRBV6-6 and TRBJ2-7, with D possibly matching TRBD1 (6 bases). Deletions cut 2 bases from V and 0 bases from J, with 8 bases between. This CDR3 is built from 14 residues. Per the germline V gene, CDR1 is MNHNY and CDR2 is SVGAGI (reference sequence). The CDR3 region is CASSYRDTSYEQYF. Here the CDR3 DNA reads TGTGCCAGCAGTTACCGGGACACCTCCTACGAGCAGTACTTC.